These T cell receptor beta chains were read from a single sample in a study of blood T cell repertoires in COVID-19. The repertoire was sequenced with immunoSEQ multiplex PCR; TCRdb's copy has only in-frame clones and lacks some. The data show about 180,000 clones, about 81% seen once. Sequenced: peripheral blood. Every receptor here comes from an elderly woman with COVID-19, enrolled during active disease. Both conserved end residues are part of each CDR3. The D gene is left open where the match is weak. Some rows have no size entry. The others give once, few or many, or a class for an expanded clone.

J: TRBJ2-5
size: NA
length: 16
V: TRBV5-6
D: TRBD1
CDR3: CASSLFVGQGGETQYF
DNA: TGTGCCAGCAGCTTATTCGTGGGACAGGGGGGAGAGACCCAGTACTTC

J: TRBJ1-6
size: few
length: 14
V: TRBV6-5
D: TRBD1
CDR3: CASSPDRVNSPLHF
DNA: TGTGCCAGCAGCCCGGACAGGGTTAATTCACCCCTCCACTTT

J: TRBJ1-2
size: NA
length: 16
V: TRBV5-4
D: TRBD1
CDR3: CASSSGTGGVYYGYTF
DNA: TGTGCCAGCAGCTCCGGGACAGGGGGTGTTTACTATGGCTACACCTTC

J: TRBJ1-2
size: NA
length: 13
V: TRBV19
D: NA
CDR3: CASSFIPRSGYTF
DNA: TGTGCCAGTAGTTTCATCCCGCGGTCTGGCTACACCTTC

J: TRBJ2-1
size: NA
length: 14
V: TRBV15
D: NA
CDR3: CATSRDRLAREQFF
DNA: TGTGCCACCAGCAGAGATCGACTTGCCCGTGAGCAGTTCTTC

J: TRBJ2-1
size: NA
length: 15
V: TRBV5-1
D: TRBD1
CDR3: CASSLVGQGSNEQFF
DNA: TGCGCCAGCAGCTTGGTAGGACAGGGGTCGAATGAGCAGTTCTTC

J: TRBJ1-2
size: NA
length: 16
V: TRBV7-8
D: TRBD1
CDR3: CASSLARDRVGYGYTF
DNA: TGTGCCAGCAGCTTAGCCCGGGACAGGGTGGGGTATGGCTACACCTTC

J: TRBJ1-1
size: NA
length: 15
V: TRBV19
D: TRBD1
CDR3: CASSPRQGFVTEAFF
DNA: TGTGCCAGTAGTCCCCGACAGGGTTTTGTAACTGAAGCTTTCTTT

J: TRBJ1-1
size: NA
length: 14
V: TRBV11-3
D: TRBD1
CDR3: CASSPGTANTEAFF
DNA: TGTGCCAGCAGCCCCGGGACAGCGAACACTGAAGCTTTCTTT

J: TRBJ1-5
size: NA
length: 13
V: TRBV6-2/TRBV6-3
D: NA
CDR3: CASSVDSNGPQHF
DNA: TGTGCCAGCAGTGTTGACAGCAACGGGCCCCAGCATTTT

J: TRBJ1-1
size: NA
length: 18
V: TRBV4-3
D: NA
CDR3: CASSQDVFTALGNTEAFF
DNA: TGCGCCAGCAGCCAAGATGTTTTCACAGCTCTTGGCAACACTGAAGCTTTCTTT

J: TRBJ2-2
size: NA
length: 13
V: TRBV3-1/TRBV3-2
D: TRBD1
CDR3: CASSLTGRGELFF
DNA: TGTGCCAGCAGCCTGACAGGGCGAGGGGAGCTGTTTTTT

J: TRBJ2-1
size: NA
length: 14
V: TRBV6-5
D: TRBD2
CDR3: CASSRSGTSVVQFF
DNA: TGTGCCAGCAGTCGGTCCGGGACTAGCGTCGTGCAGTTCTTC

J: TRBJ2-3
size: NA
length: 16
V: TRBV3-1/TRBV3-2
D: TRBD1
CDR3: CASSQEGQASTDTQYF
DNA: TGTGCCAGCAGCCAAGAGGGACAGGCGAGCACAGATACGCAGTATTTT

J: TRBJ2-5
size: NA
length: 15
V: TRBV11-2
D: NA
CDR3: CASSPQGQTQETQYF
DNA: TGTGCCAGCAGCCCCCAGGGCCAGACCCAAGAGACCCAGTACTTC

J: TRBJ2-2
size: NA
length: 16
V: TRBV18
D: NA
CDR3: CASSPAGGRSTGELFF
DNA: TGTGCCAGCTCACCGGCCGGGGGGCGCTCCACCGGGGAGCTGTTTTTT

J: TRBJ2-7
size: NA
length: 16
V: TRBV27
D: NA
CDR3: CASSFTTSEIPYEQYF
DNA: TGTGCCAGCAGTTTTACGACCAGCGAGATCCCCTACGAGCAGTACTTC

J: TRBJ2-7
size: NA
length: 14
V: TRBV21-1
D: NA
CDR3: CASTTSQGAYEQYF
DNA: TGTGCCAGCACAACTTCGCAGGGGGCCTACGAGCAGTACTTC

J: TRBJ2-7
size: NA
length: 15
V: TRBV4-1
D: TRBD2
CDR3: CASSFRDYSPYEQYF
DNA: TGCGCCAGCAGCTTCCGGGACTACTCCCCCTACGAGCAGTACTTC

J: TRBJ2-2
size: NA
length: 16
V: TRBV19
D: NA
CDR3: CASSMKELPNTGELFF
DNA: TGTGCCAGTAGTATGAAAGAGCTGCCGAACACCGGGGAGCTGTTTTTT

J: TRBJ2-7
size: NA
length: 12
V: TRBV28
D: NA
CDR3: CASSTYSYEQYF
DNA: TGTGCCAGCAGTACCTACTCCTACGAGCAGTACTTC

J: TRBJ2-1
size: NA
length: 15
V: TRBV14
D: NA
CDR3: CASSQGPSSYNEQFF
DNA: TGTGCCAGCAGCCAAGGGCCAAGCTCCTACAATGAGCAGTTCTTC

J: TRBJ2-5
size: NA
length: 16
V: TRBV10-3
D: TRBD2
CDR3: CAISEVFPQGGETQYF
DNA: TGTGCCATCAGCGAAGTGTTCCCGCAGGGAGGGGAGACCCAGTACTTC

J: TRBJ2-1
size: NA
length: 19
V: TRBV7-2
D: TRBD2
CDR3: CASSLTFLAGFSSYNEQFF
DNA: TGTGCCAGCAGCTTAACGTTTCTAGCGGGTTTTAGCTCCTACAATGAGCAGTTCTTC

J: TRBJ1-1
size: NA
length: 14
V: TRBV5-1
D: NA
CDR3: CASSLADGGAEAFF
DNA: TGCGCCAGCAGCTTGGCGGACGGGGGTGCTGAAGCTTTCTTT

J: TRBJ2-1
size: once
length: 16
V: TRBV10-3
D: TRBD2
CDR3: CAITPSSGGAYNEQFF
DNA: TGTGCCATCACCCCCTCCAGCGGGGGGGCCTACAATGAGCAGTTCTTC

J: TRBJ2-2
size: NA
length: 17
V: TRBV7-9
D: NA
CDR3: CASSFGGSAGNTGELFF
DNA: TGTGCCAGCAGCTTTGGTGGCTCGGCAGGGAACACCGGGGAGCTGTTTTTT

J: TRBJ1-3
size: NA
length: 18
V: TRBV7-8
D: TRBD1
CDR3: CASSLQPGQGRAGNTIYF
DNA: TGTGCCAGCAGCTTGCAACCGGGACAGGGAAGGGCTGGAAACACCATATATTTT

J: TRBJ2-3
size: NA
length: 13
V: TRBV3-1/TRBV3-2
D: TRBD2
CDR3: CASRASGTDTQYF
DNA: TGTGCCAGCAGGGCTAGCGGGACAGATACGCAGTATTTT

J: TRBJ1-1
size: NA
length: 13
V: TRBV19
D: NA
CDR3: CASSITGNTEAFF
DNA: TGTGCCAGTAGTATCACGGGGAACACTGAAGCTTTCTTT

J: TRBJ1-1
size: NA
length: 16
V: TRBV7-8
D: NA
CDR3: CASSPWIMDMNTEAFF
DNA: TGTGCCAGCAGCCCCTGGATAATGGACATGAACACTGAAGCTTTCTTT

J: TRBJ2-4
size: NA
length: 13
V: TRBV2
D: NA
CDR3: CASLNEVSDIQYF
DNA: TGTGCCAGCCTGAACGAAGTTAGCGACATTCAGTACTTC

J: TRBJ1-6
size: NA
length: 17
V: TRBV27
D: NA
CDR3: CASSLRGGIHNNSPLHF
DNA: TGTGCCAGCAGCCTTCGGGGGGGGATACACAATAATTCACCCCTCCACTTT

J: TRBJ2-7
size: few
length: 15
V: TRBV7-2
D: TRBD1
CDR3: CASSLLGTGRYEQYF
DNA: TGTGCCAGCAGCTTGTTGGGGACAGGGAGGTACGAGCAGTACTTC

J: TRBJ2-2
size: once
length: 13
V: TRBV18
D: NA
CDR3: CASSLQGAGELFF
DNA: TGTGCCAGCTCACTACAGGGTGCCGGGGAGCTGTTTTTT

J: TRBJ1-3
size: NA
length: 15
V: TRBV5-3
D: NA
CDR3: CARSYSGIGGNTIYF
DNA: TGTGCCAGAAGCTACTCAGGGATCGGTGGAAACACCATATATTTT

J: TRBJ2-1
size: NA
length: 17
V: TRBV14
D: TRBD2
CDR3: CASSQDRLAGSYNEQFF
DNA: TGTGCTAGCAGCCAAGATCGACTAGCGGGTTCCTACAATGAGCAGTTCTTC

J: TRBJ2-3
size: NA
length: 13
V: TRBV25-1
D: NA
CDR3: CASTAGAGDTQYF
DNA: TGTGCCAGCACTGCCGGCGCGGGGGATACGCAGTATTTT

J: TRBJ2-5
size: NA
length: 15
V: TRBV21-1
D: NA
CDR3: CARFRWERNEETQYF
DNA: TGTGCCAGATTCCGGTGGGAGCGCAACGAAGAGACCCAGTACTTC

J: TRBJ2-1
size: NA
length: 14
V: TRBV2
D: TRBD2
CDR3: CASSDTSGGNEQFF
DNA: TGTGCCAGCAGTGACACTAGCGGGGGCAATGAGCAGTTCTTC

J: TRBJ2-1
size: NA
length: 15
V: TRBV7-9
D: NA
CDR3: CASSQPGGSYNEQFF
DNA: TGTGCCAGCAGCCAACCGGGGGGCAGTTACAATGAGCAGTTCTTC

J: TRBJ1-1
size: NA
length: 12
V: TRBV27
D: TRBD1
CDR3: CASSQGVTEAFF
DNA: TGTGCCAGCAGCCAGGGGGTAACTGAAGCTTTCTTT

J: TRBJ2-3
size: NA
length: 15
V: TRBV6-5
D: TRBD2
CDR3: CASSWTSDPWDTQYF
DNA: TGTGCCAGCAGTTGGACTAGCGACCCGTGGGATACGCAGTATTTT

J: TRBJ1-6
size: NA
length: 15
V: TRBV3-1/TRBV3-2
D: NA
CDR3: CASSQDRVGNSPLHF
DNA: TGTGCCAGCAGCCAAGACAGGGTAGGGAATTCACCCCTCCACTTT

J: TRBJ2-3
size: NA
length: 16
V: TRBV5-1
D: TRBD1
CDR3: CASSLLGQGDTDTQYF
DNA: TGCGCCAGCAGCTTGCTGGGACAGGGAGACACAGATACGCAGTATTTT

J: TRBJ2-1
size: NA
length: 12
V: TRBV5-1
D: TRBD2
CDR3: CASSSLAGVTFF
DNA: TGCGCCAGCAGCTCTCTAGCGGGAGTGACGTTCTTC

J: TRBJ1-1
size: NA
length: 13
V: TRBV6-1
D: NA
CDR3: CASSEQLNTEAFF
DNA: TGTGCCAGCAGTGAACAGTTGAACACTGAAGCTTTCTTT

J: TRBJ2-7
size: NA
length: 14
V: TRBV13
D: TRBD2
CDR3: CASRFSGGPYEQYF
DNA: TGTGCCAGCAGGTTTAGCGGGGGGCCGTACGAGCAGTACTTC

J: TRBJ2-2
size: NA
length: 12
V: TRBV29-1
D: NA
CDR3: CSVDRGTGELFF
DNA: TGCAGCGTTGATAGGGGCACCGGGGAGCTGTTTTTT

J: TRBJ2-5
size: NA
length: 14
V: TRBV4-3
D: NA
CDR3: CASSQDRVSRTQYF
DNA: TGCGCCAGCAGCCAAGATAGAGTTAGCAGGACCCAGTACTTC

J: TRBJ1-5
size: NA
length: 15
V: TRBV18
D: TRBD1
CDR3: CASSPGTGRGQPQHF
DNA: TGTGCCAGCTCACCAGGGACAGGGCGTGGTCAGCCCCAGCATTTT

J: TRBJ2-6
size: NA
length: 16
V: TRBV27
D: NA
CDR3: CASRGTDYSGANVLTF
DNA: TGTGCCAGCAGGGGAACCGACTACTCTGGGGCCAACGTCCTGACTTTC

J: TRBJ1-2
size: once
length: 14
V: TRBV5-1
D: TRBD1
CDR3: CASSFDRGSYGYTF
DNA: TGCGCCAGCAGCTTCGACAGGGGGAGCTATGGCTACACCTTC

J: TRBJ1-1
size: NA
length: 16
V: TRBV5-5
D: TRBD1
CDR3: CASRWDRGTMNTEAFF
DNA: TGTGCCAGCAGATGGGACAGGGGGACAATGAACACTGAAGCTTTCTTT